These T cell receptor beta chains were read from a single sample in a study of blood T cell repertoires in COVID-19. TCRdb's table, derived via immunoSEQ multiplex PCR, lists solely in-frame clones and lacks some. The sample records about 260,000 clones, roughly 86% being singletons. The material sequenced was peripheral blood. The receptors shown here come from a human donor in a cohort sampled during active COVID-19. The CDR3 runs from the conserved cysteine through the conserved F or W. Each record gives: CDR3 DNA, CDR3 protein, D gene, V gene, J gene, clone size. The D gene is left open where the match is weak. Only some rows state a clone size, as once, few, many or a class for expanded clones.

DNA: TGTGCCAGCAGTTCAGATTTGTATGGCTACACCTTC
CDR3: CASSSDLYGYTF
D: .
V: TRBV6-2/TRBV6-3
J: TRBJ1-2
size: .

DNA: TGCGCCAGCAGCCCCTGGGGGCGAGCAAATGAGCAGTTCTTC
CDR3: CASSPWGRANEQFF
D: .
V: TRBV4-3
J: TRBJ2-1
size: .

DNA: TGTGCCAGCAGTGAATATGGTGCGGCTCCGGGATCTTATGGCTACACCTTC
CDR3: CASSEYGAAPGSYGYTF
D: .
V: TRBV6-1
J: TRBJ1-2
size: .

DNA: TGTGCCAGCAGCCCCCTAGCCGTGGGGGGTTACAATGAGCAGTTCTTC
CDR3: CASSPLAVGGYNEQFF
D: .
V: TRBV7-9
J: TRBJ2-1
size: .

DNA: TGCGCCAGTACTCTGTTTTTGTCGGCGGGAGGCCCCAATGAGCAGTTCTTC
CDR3: CASTLFLSAGGPNEQFF
D: TRBD2
V: TRBV5-1
J: TRBJ2-1
size: .

DNA: TGTGCCAGCACCAAGGGGGTGGGGTACTCCTACGAGCAGTACTTC
CDR3: CASTKGVGYSYEQYF
D: .
V: TRBV28
J: TRBJ2-7
size: .

DNA: TGCGCCAGCAGCTTAAGTCAGGGAGGGAATTCACCCCTCCACTTT
CDR3: CASSLSQGGNSPLHF
D: .
V: TRBV5-1
J: TRBJ1-6
size: .

DNA: TGTGCCACCAGTGAGGGGACAGGGGGCACCAACGAGCAGTACTTC
CDR3: CATSEGTGGTNEQYF
D: TRBD1
V: TRBV24-1
J: TRBJ2-7
size: .

DNA: TGTGCCAGCAGTTCCTCGACAGGGGAGGAGGACTATGGCTACACCTTC
CDR3: CASSSSTGEEDYGYTF
D: TRBD1
V: TRBV27
J: TRBJ1-2
size: .

DNA: TGTGCCATCAGTGCGGACAGCACATCCTACGAGCAGTACTTC
CDR3: CAISADSTSYEQYF
D: .
V: TRBV10-3
J: TRBJ2-7
size: .

DNA: TGTGCCAGCACCCCGACCCCGAGGCGCAATCAGCCCCAGCATTTT
CDR3: CASTPTPRRNQPQHF
D: .
V: TRBV28
J: TRBJ1-5
size: .

DNA: TGTGCCATCAGTGAGTGGGCGTCCGAGCAGTACTTC
CDR3: CAISEWASEQYF
D: .
V: TRBV10-3
J: TRBJ2-7
size: .

DNA: TGTGCCAGCAGCTTCGGACTAGCCGGATTGGATGAGCAGTTCTTC
CDR3: CASSFGLAGLDEQFF
D: TRBD2
V: TRBV7-3
J: TRBJ2-1
size: .

DNA: TGTGCCATCAGTGAGTTTTTAGCGGGGGGACAAGATACGCAGTATTTT
CDR3: CAISEFLAGGQDTQYF
D: TRBD2
V: TRBV10-3
J: TRBJ2-3
size: .

DNA: TGTGCCAGCAGCTTGGTCGGCGGAGGCCCCCAGCATTTT
CDR3: CASSLVGGGPQHF
D: .
V: TRBV5-8
J: TRBJ1-5
size: .

DNA: TGCGCCAGCAGCTTCGGGGGTCTTAACGAGCAGTACTTC
CDR3: CASSFGGLNEQYF
D: .
V: TRBV5-1
J: TRBJ2-7
size: .

DNA: TGTGCCAGCCGGGACAGGGGGCTGGAGCAGTACTTC
CDR3: CASRDRGLEQYF
D: TRBD1
V: TRBV27
J: TRBJ2-7
size: .

DNA: TGTGCCAGCAGGCCGGGACAGGGAAAATCCTATGGCTACACCTTC
CDR3: CASRPGQGKSYGYTF
D: TRBD1
V: TRBV27
J: TRBJ1-2
size: .

DNA: TGTGCCAGCAGTGAAGGGTTGGTTACGGGAGATGGTGTAGAGCAGTACTTC
CDR3: CASSEGLVTGDGVEQYF
D: .
V: TRBV25-1
J: TRBJ2-7
size: .

DNA: TGTGCCAGCAGACCACAGGGTCGACGCACTGAAGCTTTCTTT
CDR3: CASRPQGRRTEAFF
D: .
V: TRBV6-5
J: TRBJ1-1
size: .

DNA: TGTGCCAGCGGGGGACGGGCTAATGAAAAACTGTTTTTT
CDR3: CASGGRANEKLFF
D: .
V: TRBV10-3
J: TRBJ1-4
size: .

DNA: TGTGCCTGGGGTCGAGGGAACACTGAAGCTTTCTTT
CDR3: CAWGRGNTEAFF
D: .
V: TRBV30
J: TRBJ1-1
size: once

DNA: TGTGCCAGCACCCCTCAGAGGGTTTCCTACGAGCAGTACTTC
CDR3: CASTPQRVSYEQYF
D: .
V: TRBV6-5
J: TRBJ2-7
size: .

DNA: TGTGCCAGCAGCCATCAACTGGGCGAAAAACTGTTTTTT
CDR3: CASSHQLGEKLFF
D: .
V: TRBV3-1/TRBV3-2
J: TRBJ1-4
size: .

DNA: TGTGCCAGCAGTCGAGATAACAGGGGGCTCTACGAGCAGTACTTC
CDR3: CASSRDNRGLYEQYF
D: TRBD1
V: TRBV6-6
J: TRBJ2-7
size: .

DNA: TGTGCCAGCAGTTTTGCGGCCTACGAGCAGTACTTC
CDR3: CASSFAAYEQYF
D: .
V: TRBV27
J: TRBJ2-7
size: .

DNA: TGTGCCAGCAGCCCTTCAGGAACTGAAGCTTTCTTT
CDR3: CASSPSGTEAFF
D: .
V: TRBV7-9
J: TRBJ1-1
size: .

DNA: TGTGCCAGTAGTCCTCTTTATCGGGCTGAAGCTTTCTTT
CDR3: CASSPLYRAEAFF
D: .
V: TRBV19
J: TRBJ1-1
size: once

DNA: TGCGCCAGCAGCTCTCTAAGGGGGCTGTTGGATGGCTACACCTTC
CDR3: CASSSLRGLLDGYTF
D: TRBD1
V: TRBV5-1
J: TRBJ1-2
size: .

DNA: TGTGCCAGTAGCGACAGGGTAATCGCGGACGAGCAGTACTTC
CDR3: CASSDRVIADEQYF
D: TRBD1
V: TRBV19
J: TRBJ2-7
size: .

DNA: TGTGCCAGCAGCCCCATGCCAGGGAACACTGAAGCTTTCTTT
CDR3: CASSPMPGNTEAFF
D: .
V: TRBV7-3
J: TRBJ1-1
size: .

DNA: TGTGCCAGCAGTTACGTATCGGGGGGGGGCACAGATACGCAGTATTTT
CDR3: CASSYVSGGGTDTQYF
D: TRBD2
V: TRBV6-6
J: TRBJ2-3
size: .

DNA: TGTGCCAGCAGCTTAGCGGTGCAGGGCTCCTACGAGCAGTACTTC
CDR3: CASSLAVQGSYEQYF
D: .
V: TRBV7-2
J: TRBJ2-7
size: .

DNA: TGTGCCAGCAGCGTAGGGGCAGGCCTGAACACTGAAGCTTTCTTT
CDR3: CASSVGAGLNTEAFF
D: .
V: TRBV9
J: TRBJ1-1
size: once

DNA: TGTGCCAGCAGCCAACCTTCCGGGACAGGGAACCACGAGCAGTACTTC
CDR3: CASSQPSGTGNHEQYF
D: TRBD1
V: TRBV3-1/TRBV3-2
J: TRBJ2-7
size: once

DNA: TGTGCCACCAGTTTGGGCTCACAGGGGAACGGCTACACCTTC
CDR3: CATSLGSQGNGYTF
D: TRBD1
V: TRBV24-1
J: TRBJ1-2
size: .

DNA: TGTGCCAGCGAGGGACAAGTCAATCAGCCCCAGCATTTT
CDR3: CASEGQVNQPQHF
D: .
V: TRBV28
J: TRBJ1-5
size: .

DNA: TGTGCCAGCAGCATCGCCGGGACAGGGCCTTCCTACGAGCAGTACTTC
CDR3: CASSIAGTGPSYEQYF
D: TRBD1
V: TRBV7-3
J: TRBJ2-7
size: .

DNA: TGCGCCAGCAGCCAAGATGACAGGGGAGATTCACCCCTCCACTTT
CDR3: CASSQDDRGDSPLHF
D: TRBD1
V: TRBV4-1
J: TRBJ1-6
size: .

DNA: TGTGCCAGCAGCTTGTTACAGGGAACCTACGAGCAGTACTTC
CDR3: CASSLLQGTYEQYF
D: .
V: TRBV5-6
J: TRBJ2-7
size: .

DNA: TGTGCCAGCAGCTTATCCCCCGAGGCCCAGTACTTC
CDR3: CASSLSPEAQYF
D: .
V: TRBV7-9
J: TRBJ2-5
size: .

DNA: TGTGCCAGCAACCTTTTCGGACAGCCGAATACCTACGAGCAGTACTTC
CDR3: CASNLFGQPNTYEQYF
D: .
V: TRBV3-1/TRBV3-2
J: TRBJ2-7
size: once

DNA: TGCGCCAGCAGCCAAGGACTAGCGGGGGTCCAGGGCGAGCAGTACTTC
CDR3: CASSQGLAGVQGEQYF
D: TRBD2
V: TRBV4-3
J: TRBJ2-7
size: .

DNA: TGCAGCGTCAGACTAGCGTACGAGCAGTACTTC
CDR3: CSVRLAYEQYF
D: TRBD2
V: TRBV20-1
J: TRBJ2-7
size: .

DNA: TGTGCCAGCAGTGAGAACCCGGGACTAGCGATCCAAGAGACCCAGTACTTC
CDR3: CASSENPGLAIQETQYF
D: TRBD2
V: TRBV6-1
J: TRBJ2-5
size: .

DNA: TGTGCCAGCAGCATTTCCACAGGGGGAAGAGGGGAGACCCAGTACTTC
CDR3: CASSISTGGRGETQYF
D: TRBD1
V: TRBV11-3
J: TRBJ2-5
size: .

DNA: TGTGCCAGCTCACCACCCGGAGGTTACGCACCCCTCCACTTT
CDR3: CASSPPGGYAPLHF
D: .
V: TRBV18
J: TRBJ1-6
size: .

DNA: TGCAGTGCTAGTACTAGCACCTACGAGCAGTACTTC
CDR3: CSASTSTYEQYF
D: .
V: TRBV20-1
J: TRBJ2-7
size: .

DNA: TGCGCCAGCAGCCCGGACGGACAGACCTACGAGCAGTACTTC
CDR3: CASSPDGQTYEQYF
D: .
V: TRBV5-1
J: TRBJ2-7
size: .

DNA: TGTGCCAGCAGTCAAACTAGCGGGAGAGAGACCCAGTACTTC
CDR3: CASSQTSGRETQYF
D: TRBD2
V: TRBV5-5
J: TRBJ2-5
size: .

DNA: TGTGCCAGCAGCTTAGTACAGGGGGCTCAGTACGAGCAGTACTTC
CDR3: CASSLVQGAQYEQYF
D: TRBD1
V: TRBV11-2
J: TRBJ2-7
size: .

DNA: TGTGCCACACAAGATATGGGAGATGGCTACACCTTC
CDR3: CATQDMGDGYTF
D: .
V: TRBV24-1
J: TRBJ1-2
size: .

DNA: TGTGCCAGCAGCCTGACGGGATCCTACGAGCAGTACTTC
CDR3: CASSLTGSYEQYF
D: .
V: TRBV6-2/TRBV6-3
J: TRBJ2-7
size: once

DNA: TGTGCCAGCAGCTTAGCGGACTGGGGAGGCATTCAGTACTTC
CDR3: CASSLADWGGIQYF
D: .
V: TRBV7-2
J: TRBJ2-4
size: once